The 17 T cell receptor beta chains below all came from one sample that was sequenced in a study of cytomegalovirus exposure and HLA in healthy donors (dated by TCRdb to 2015 to 2018). Libraries were constructed by the immunoSEQ multiplex PCR assay. The multiplex PCR relied on a mix of 60 forward primers for TCR Vbeta segments and 13 reverse primers for TCR Jbeta segments. What TCRdb holds here is the immuneACCESS table cut down to in-frame rearrangements. Part of the clones is not present; checked against another copy, under half of the missing clones reflect an unresolved V gene, and the others are unexplained. In this sample the table shows about 160,000 clones, 79% of which occur a single time. The leading ten clones occupy just under 6.5% of the sample. Sequencing input: PBMCs. The receptors here all came from a man aged 45-60 years in good health and CMV-seropositive.

The rearrangement links TRBV7-9 to TRBJ1-2, with D unclear. V was clipped by 5 bases and J by 3 bases, with 4 bases between them. The germline CDR1 and CDR2 sequences are SEHNR and FQNEAQ (reference sequence). The length of the CDR3 is 11 residues. The CDR3 reads CASSLDYGYTF. The CDR3 DNA is TGTGCCAGCAGCCTCGACTATGGCTACACCTTC.

This chain joins TRBV28 and TRBJ2-5, with D uncertain. The CDR3 is made up of 15 amino acids. The V gene lost 4 bases and the J gene lost 0 bases, with 12 bases spanning the gap. The germline gives CDR1 MDHEN, CDR2 SYDVKM. CDR3 nucleotide sequence: TGTGCCAGCAGTTCCCCATTCGAGTACCAAGAGACCCAGTACTTC. Translated, it gives CASSSPFEYQETQYF.

V is TRBV28 and J is TRBJ1-3, with 8 bases lining up with TRBD1. V was clipped by 0 bases and J by 2 bases; unmatched bases: 6. The germline V gene has CDR1 MDHEN and CDR2 SYDVKM. The CDR3 has 17 residues. The CDR3 protein is CASSLWILQGAGNTIYF. The CDR3 DNA reads as TGTGCCAGCAGTTTATGGATCCTACAGGGGGCTGGAAACACCATATATTTT.

This chain uses TRBV29-1 with TRBJ2-3; 7 bases are a match to TRBD1. V shed 6 bases and J 1 base; nucleotides not matched to a gene: 4. Germline CDR1 and CDR2: SQVTM and ANQGSEA. CDR3 size: 13 residues. CDR3 loop: CSVDQGGTDTQYF. As DNA, the CDR3 is TGCAGCGTAGACCAGGGGGGCACAGATACGCAGTATTTT.

The rearrangement links TRBV21-1 to TRBJ2-2; the table's D call, TRBD1, has no DNA check behind it. TRBV21-1 is listed as a pseudogene. This CDR3 has 16 residues. CDR3 in amino acids: CASSPPETDYTGELFF. The CDR3 bases are TGTGCCAGCAGCCCCCCCGAAACAGATTACACCGGGGAGCTGTTTTTT.

The rearrangement joins TRBV5-6 to TRBJ2-7, with D tentatively TRBD1 (6 bases). The V end was cut by 0 bases, the J end by 1 base, with 11 bases between. The germline V gene encodes CDR1 SGHDT and CDR2 YYEEEE. CDR3 length: 15 amino acids. CDR3 loop: CASSLAGTRSYEQYF. For the CDR3, the DNA is TGTGCCAGCAGCTTGGCCGGGACAAGGTCCTACGAGCAGTACTTC.

This clone was seen once. The rearrangement links TRBV18 to TRBJ1-1; TRBD1 aligns across 8 bases. The CDR3 extends over 13 amino acids. Germline lookup yields CDR1 KGHSH and CDR2 LQKENI. V lost 8 bases and J lost 4; bases outside the gene matches: 6. CDR3 DNA sequence: TGTGCCAGCGTAAAGGACAGGGCCACTGAAGCTTTCTTT. The encoded protein is CASVKDRATEAFF.

This clone was seen only once. This chain's CDR3 is CASSWGDEQFF. The DNA of the CDR3 is TGCGCCAGCAGTTGGGGCGATGAGCAGTTCTTC. The chain recombines TRBV5-1 with TRBJ2-1; possibly TRBD1 for D (5 bases). V was trimmed by 5 bases and J by 8 bases, leaving 8 bases between them. Germline V gene data show CDR1 as SGHRS and CDR2 as YFSETQ. The CDR3 length is 11 residues. The whole variable domain, filled in from reference TRBV5-1 and TRBJ2-1, reads KAGVTQTPRYLIKTRGQQVTLSCSPISGHRSVSWYQQTPGQGLQFLFEYFSETQRNKGNFPGRFSGRQFSNSRSEMNVSTLELGDSALYLCASSWGDEQFFGPGTRLTVL.

The chain recombines TRBV11-2 with TRBJ2-7, with D maybe TRBD2 (6 bases). This CDR3 is 15 amino acids long. V was clipped by 3 bases and J by 5 bases, with 17 bases between them. Looked up from germline, CDR1 is SGHAT and CDR2 is FQNNGV. DNA for the CDR3: TGTGCCAGCAGCTTTTTATTTAGCGGTAGAGACGAGCAGTACTTC. This sequence encodes CASSFLFSGRDEQYF.

The V and J genes are TRBV5-1 and TRBJ2-7; TRBD2 matches at 12 bases. After removal of 3 bases from V and 3 bases from J, the junction contained 4 bases not matched to a gene. Germline loops: CDR1 SGHRS, CDR2 YFSETQ. This CDR3 is 15 amino acids long. Here the CDR3 reads CASSYGLAGSYEQYF. DNA for the CDR3: TGCGCCAGCAGCTATGGACTAGCGGGGAGCTACGAGCAGTACTTC.

This chain joins TRBV2 and TRBJ2-7; 12 nucleotides line up with TRBD2. Germline V gives CDR1 SNHLY, CDR2 FYNNEI. The V gene end was trimmed by 8 bases and the J gene end by 4 bases; junction bases not matched to a gene: 6. CDR3 size: 14 residues. The CDR3 coding sequence is TGTGCCAGCTCGCCCGGGACTAGCGGGTACGAGCAGTACTTC. Residues: CASSPGTSGYEQYF.

This clone was detected a few times. This sequence joins TRBV21-1 and TRBJ2-7; TRBD1, the D gene given by the table, was not confirmed from the DNA. TRBV21-1 has pseudogene status. The CDR3 covers 16 residues. CDR3 loop: CASPAQSSYRGDEQYF. Here the CDR3 DNA reads TGTGCCAGCCCGGCACAGAGTTCGTACAGGGGCGACGAGCAGTACTTC.

The chain couples TRBV21-1 to TRBJ2-7; whether TRBD2, the table's D call, matches the DNA was not checked. TRBV21-1 constitutes a pseudogene. CDR3 length: 14 amino acids. The CDR3 is CASSTAVSSYEQYF. The CDR3, as DNA: TGTGCCAGCAGCACCGCCGTGAGCTCCTACGAGCAGTACTTC.

The CDR3 DNA sequence: TGTGCCAGTAGTTTACAGGGGGCCGAGGAGACCCAGTACTTC. It encodes CASSLQGAEETQYF. J is TRBJ2-5 and V is TRBV19; TRBD1 matches at 9 bases. The germline gives CDR1 LNHDA, CDR2 SQIVND (reference sequence). The CDR3 has 14 residues. V was clipped by 5 bases and J by 5 bases; unmatched bases: 6.

The rearrangement links TRBV28 to TRBJ2-7; 9 nucleotides agree with TRBD1. This CDR3 region has 18 residues. CDR1 and CDR2 from the germline V gene are MDHEN and SYDVKM. V trimming: 7 bases; J trimming: 0 bases; junction bases outside the gene matches: 16. This chain's CDR3 is CASTSSLGDRASSYEQYF. The CDR3 coding sequence is TGTGCCAGCACTTCTAGTTTGGGGGACAGGGCGAGCTCCTACGAGCAGTACTTC.

The gene calls are TRBV30 and TRBJ2-7; perhaps TRBD2 as D (5 bases). The CDR3 is made up of 16 amino acids. Trimming removed 1 base at V and 4 bases at J, with 20 bases between. Germline values: CDR1 GTSNPN, CDR2 SVGIG (reference sequence). CDR3 DNA sequence: TGTGCCTGGAGTGATATTATCCCGGACTCCCGTTACGAGCAGTACTTC. Its protein product is CAWSDIIPDSRYEQYF. The whole variable domain, filled in from reference TRBV30 and TRBJ2-7, reads SQTIHQWPATLVQPVGSPLSLECTVEGTSNPNLYWYRQAAGRGLQLLFYSVGIGQISSEVPQNLSASRPQDRQFILSSKKLLLSDSGFYLCAWSDIIPDSRYEQYFGPGTRLTVT.

The rearrangement links TRBV4-2 to TRBJ1-1, with 7 bases lining up with TRBD1. The CDR3 has 13 amino acids. The germline gives CDR1 LGHNA, CDR2 YNFKEQ. Trimming cost V 3 bases and J 6 bases; bases outside gene matches: 4. This chain's CDR3 is CASSHSDRAEAFF. CDR3 DNA: TGTGCCAGCAGCCATTCCGACAGGGCTGAAGCTTTCTTT.